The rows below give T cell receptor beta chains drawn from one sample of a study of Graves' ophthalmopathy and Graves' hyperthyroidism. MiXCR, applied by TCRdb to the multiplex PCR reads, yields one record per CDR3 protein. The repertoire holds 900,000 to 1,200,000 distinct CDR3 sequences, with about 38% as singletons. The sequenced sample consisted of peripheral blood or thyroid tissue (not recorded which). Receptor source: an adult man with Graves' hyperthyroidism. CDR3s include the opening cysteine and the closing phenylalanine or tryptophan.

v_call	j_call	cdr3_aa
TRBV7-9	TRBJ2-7	CASSLAQGQFYEQYF
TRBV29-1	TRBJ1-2	CSVTTGGGYGYTF
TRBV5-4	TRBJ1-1	CASSPTGTGGQKNTEAFF
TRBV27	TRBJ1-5	CASSSSWGWQPQHF
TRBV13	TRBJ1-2	CASSSGTVGGYTF
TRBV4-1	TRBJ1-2	CASGLGNTDGYTF
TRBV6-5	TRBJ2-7	CASSYRRYSYEQYF
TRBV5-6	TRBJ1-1	CASSIHGGNTEAFF
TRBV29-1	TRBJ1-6	CSAKDRDNSPPHF
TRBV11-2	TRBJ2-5	CASSSRTGDGETQYF
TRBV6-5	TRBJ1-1	CASSEAQANTEAFF
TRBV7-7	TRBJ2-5	CASSPRTSGSGTQYF
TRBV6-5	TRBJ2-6	CASSSSGRAIIAGANVLTF
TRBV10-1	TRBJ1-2	CASSRDTNYGYTF
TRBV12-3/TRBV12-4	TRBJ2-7	CASSNGAMAYEQYF
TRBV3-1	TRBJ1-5	CASSQAGRPQHF
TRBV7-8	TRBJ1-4	CASSLRIQGINEKLFF
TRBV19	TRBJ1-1	CASCWVSQGKTEAFF
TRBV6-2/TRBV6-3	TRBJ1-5	CASRPQGNQPHHF
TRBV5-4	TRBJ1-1	CASSLDRAPRDTEAFF
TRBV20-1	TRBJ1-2	CSARMAGDGYTF
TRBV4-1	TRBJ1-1	CASSQTKGNTEAFF
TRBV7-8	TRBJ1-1	CASSPRDRGNTEAFF
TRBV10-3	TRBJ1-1	CAISESGLGGKAFF
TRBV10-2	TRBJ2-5	CASSYTGAAQETQYF
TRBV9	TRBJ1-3	CASSVGEGYAGNTIYF
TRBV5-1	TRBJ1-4	CASSPWTGNNEKLFF
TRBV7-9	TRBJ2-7	CASSLGYGLDEQYF
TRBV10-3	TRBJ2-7	CARDPRGSGNPSYEQYF
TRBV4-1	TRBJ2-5	CATATVGTPRDTQYF
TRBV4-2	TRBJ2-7	CASSQEPPGTYEQYF
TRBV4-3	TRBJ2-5	CASSQDLAEQETQYF
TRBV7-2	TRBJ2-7	CASSLDWTAYEQYF
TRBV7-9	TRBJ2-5	CASSLYEWGNQETQYF
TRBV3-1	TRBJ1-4	CASSLSDLMGKLFF
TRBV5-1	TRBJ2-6	CASSFGPISGANVLTF